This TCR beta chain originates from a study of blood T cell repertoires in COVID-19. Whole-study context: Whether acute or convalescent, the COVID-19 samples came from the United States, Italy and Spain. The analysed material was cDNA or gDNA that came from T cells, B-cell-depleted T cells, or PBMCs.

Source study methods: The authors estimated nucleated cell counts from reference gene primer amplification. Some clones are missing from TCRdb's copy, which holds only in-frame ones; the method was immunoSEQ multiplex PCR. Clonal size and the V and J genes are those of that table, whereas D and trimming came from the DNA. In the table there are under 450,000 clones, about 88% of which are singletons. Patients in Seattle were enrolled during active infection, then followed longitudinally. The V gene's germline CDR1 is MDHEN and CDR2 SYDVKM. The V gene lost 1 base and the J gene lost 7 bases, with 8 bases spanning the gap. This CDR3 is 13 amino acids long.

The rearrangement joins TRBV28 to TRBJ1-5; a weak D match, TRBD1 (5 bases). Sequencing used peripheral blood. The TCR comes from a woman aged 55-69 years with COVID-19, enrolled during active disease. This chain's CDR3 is CASSLFGGQPQHF. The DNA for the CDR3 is TGTGCCAGCAGTTTATTCGGGGGGCAGCCCCAGCATTTT.